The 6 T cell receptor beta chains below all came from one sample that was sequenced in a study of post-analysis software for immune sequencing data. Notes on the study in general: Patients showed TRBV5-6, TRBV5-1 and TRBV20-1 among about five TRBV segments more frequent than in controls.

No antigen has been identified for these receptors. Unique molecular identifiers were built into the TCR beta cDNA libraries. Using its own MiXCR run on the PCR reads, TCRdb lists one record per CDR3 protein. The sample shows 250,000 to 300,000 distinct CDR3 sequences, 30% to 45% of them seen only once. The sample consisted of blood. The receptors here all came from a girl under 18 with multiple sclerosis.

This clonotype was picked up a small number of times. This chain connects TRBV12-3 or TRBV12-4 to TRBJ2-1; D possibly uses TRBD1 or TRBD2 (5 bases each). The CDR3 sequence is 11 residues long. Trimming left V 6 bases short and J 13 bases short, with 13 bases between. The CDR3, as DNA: TGTGCCAGCAGCTTGGGGGAGACCCAGTTCTTC. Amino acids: CASSLGETQFF.

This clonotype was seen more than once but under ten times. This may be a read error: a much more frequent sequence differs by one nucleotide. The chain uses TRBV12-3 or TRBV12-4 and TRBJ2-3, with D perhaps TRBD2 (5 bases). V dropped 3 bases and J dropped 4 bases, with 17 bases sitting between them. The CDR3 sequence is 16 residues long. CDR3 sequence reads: CASSFARGKGADTQYF. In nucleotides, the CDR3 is TGTGCCAGCAGTTTTGCTCGGGGAAAGGGCGCAGATACGCAGTATTTT.

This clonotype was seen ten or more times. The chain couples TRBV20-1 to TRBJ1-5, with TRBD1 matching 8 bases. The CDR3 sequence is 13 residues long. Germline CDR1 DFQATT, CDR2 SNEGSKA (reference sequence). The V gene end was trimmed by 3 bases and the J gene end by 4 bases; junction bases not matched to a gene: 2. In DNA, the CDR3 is TGCAGTGCTAGTACAGGGGGGAATCAGCCCCAGCATTTT. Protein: CSASTGGNQPQHF.

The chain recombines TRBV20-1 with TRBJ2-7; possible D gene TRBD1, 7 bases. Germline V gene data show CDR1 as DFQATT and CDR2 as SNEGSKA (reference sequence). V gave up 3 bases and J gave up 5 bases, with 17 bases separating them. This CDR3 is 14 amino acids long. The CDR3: CSASRGQGRNEQYF. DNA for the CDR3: TGCAGTGCTAGTAGGGGGCAGGGGAGGAACGAGCAGTACTTC.

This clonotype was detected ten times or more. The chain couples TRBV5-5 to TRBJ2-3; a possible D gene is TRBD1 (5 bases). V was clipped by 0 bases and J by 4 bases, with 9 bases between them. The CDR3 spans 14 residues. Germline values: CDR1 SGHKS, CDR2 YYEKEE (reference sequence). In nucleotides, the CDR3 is TGTGCCAGCAGCTTGGGAGACAGCTCAGATACGCAGTATTTT. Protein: CASSLGDSSDTQYF.

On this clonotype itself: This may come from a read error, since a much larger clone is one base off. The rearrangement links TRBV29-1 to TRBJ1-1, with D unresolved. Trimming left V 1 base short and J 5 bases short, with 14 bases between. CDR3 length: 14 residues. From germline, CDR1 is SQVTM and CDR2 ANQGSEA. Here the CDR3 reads CSVEGPRVRTEAFF. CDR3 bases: TGCAGCGTTGAAGGTCCGAGGGTTCGGACTGAAGCTTTCTTT.